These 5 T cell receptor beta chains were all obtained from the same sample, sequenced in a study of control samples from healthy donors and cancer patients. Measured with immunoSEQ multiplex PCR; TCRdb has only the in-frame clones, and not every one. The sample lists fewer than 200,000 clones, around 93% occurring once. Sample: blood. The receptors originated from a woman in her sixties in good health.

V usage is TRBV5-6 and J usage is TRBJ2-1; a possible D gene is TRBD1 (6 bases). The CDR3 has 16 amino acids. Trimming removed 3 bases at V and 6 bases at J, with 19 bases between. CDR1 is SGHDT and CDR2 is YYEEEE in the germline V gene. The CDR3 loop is CASSYSTGIIGNEQFF. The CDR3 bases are TGTGCCAGCAGCTACAGCACAGGGATAATAGGCAATGAGCAGTTCTTC.

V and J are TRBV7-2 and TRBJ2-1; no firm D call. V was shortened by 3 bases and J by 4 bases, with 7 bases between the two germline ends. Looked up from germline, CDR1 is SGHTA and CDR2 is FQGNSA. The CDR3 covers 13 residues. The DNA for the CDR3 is TGTGCCAGCAGCTTCACCAATTACAATGAGCAGTTCTTC. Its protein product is CASSFTNYNEQFF.

The CDR3 DNA reads as TGTGCCAGCAGCTTAGGGCGGACCCGGGGCCAAGAGACCCAGTACTTC. Translating it yields CASSLGRTRGQETQYF. The chain recombines TRBV7-2 with TRBJ2-5, with TRBD2 as a possible D gene (5 bases). CDR1 is SGHTA and CDR2 is FQGNSA in the germline V gene. Trimming cost V 1 base and J 1 base, with 13 bases left between them. The length of the CDR3 is 16 residues. Drawing the rest from reference TRBV7-2 and TRBJ2-5, the complete variable domain is GAGVSQSPSNKVTEKGKDVELRCDPISGHTALYWYRQSLGQGLEFLIYFQGNSAPDKSGLPSDRFSAERTGGSVSTLTIQRTQQEDSAVYLCASSLGRTRGQETQYFGPGTRLLVL.

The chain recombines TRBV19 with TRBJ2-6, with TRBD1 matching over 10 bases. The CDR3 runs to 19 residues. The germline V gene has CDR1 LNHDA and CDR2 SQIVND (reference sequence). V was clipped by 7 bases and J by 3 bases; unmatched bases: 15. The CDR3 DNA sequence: TGTGCCAGTACCACAAGGGACAGGGGACTTTTAGTTGGGGCCAACGTCCTGACTTTC. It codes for CASTTRDRGLLVGANVLTF.

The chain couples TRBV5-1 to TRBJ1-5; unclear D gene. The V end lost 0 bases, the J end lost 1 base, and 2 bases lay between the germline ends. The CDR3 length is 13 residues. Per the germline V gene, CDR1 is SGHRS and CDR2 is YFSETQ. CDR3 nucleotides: TGCGCCAGCAGCTTGGAAAGCAATCAGCCCCAGCATTTT. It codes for CASSLESNQPQHF.